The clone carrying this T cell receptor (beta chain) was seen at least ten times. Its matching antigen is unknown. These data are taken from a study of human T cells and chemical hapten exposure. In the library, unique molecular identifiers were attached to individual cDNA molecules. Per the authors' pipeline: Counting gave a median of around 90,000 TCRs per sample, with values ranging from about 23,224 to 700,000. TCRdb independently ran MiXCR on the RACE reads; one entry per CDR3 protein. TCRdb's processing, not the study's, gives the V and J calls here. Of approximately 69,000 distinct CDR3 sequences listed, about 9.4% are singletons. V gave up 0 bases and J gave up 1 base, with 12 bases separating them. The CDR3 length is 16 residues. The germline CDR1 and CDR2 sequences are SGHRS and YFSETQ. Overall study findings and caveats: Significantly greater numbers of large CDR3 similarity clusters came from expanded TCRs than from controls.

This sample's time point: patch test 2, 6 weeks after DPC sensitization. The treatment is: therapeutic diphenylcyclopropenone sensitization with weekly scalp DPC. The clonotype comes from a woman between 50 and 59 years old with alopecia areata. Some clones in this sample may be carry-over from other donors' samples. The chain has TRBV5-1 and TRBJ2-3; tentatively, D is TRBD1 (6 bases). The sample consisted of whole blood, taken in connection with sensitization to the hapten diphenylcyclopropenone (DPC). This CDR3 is CASSLGARGGTDTQYF. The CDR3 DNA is TGCGCCAGCAGCTTGGGTGCCAGGGGTGGCACAGATACGCAGTATTTT. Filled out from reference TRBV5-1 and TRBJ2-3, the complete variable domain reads KAGVTQTPRYLIKTRGQQVTLSCSPISGHRSVSWYQQTPGQGLQFLFEYFSETQRNKGNFPGRFSGRQFSNSRSEMNVSTLELGDSALYLCASSLGARGGTDTQYFGPGTRLTVL.